The T cell receptor (beta chain) described here comes from a study of blood T cell repertoires in COVID-19. The table lists this clone with a few counts. Authors' methods: Amplifying reference gene primers gave estimates of nucleated cell counts. TCRdb keeps only in-frame clones here, not all; method: immunoSEQ multiplex PCR. V, J and clone size reflect that table, while D and trimming were determined from the DNA. The sample contains 400,000 to 500,000 clones, 70% to 90% of which appear only once. The CDR3 totals 13 residues. Germline CDR1 and CDR2: WNHNN and SYGVQD (reference sequence). V gave up 5 bases and J gave up 5 bases, with 12 bases separating them.

The source is a woman in her thirties with active or convalescent COVID-19. Sequencing input: peripheral blood. The chain couples TRBV10-1 to TRBJ1-1; D may be TRBD1 (5 bases). In DNA, the CDR3 is TGCGCCAGCAGTTTACCCGGGGGAACTGAAGCTTTCTTT. Amino acids: CASSLPGGTEAFF.